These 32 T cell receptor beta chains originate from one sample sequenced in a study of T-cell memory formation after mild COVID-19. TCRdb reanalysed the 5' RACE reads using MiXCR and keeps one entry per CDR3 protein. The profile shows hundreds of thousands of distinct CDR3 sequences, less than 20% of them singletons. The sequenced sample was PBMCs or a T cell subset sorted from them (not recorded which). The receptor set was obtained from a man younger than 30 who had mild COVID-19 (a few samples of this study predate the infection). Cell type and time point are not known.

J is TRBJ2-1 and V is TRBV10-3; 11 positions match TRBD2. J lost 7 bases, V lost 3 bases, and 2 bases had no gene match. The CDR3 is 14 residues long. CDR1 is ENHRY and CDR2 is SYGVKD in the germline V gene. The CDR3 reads CAISDGTSGNEQFF. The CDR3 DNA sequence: TGTGCCATCAGTGATGGGACTAGCGGAAATGAGCAGTTCTTC.

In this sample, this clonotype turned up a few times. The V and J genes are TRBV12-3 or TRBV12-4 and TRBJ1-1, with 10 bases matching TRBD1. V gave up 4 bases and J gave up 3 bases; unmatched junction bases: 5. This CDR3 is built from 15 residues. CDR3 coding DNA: TGTGCCAGCAGTTGGGGGACAGGGGCGGACACTGAAGCTTTCTTT. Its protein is CASSWGTGADTEAFF.

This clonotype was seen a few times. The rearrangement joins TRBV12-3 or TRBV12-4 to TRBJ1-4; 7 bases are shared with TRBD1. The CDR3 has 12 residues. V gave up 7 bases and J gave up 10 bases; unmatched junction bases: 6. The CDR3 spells CASKQGWGKLFF. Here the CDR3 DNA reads TGTGCCAGCAAACAGGGGTGGGGAAAACTGTTTTTT.

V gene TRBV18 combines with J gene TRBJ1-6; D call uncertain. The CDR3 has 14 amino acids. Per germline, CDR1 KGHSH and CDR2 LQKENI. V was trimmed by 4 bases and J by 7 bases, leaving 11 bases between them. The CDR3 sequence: CASSHTAGNSPLHF. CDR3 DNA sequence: TGTGCCAGCTCACACACCGCAGGAAATTCACCCCTCCACTTT.

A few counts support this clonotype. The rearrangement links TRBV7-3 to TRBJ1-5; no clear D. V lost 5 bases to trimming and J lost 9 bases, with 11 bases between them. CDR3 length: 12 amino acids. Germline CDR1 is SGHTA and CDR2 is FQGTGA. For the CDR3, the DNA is TGTGCCAGCAGCCCCCGGCGTGGGCCCCAGCATTTT. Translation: CASSPRRGPQHF.

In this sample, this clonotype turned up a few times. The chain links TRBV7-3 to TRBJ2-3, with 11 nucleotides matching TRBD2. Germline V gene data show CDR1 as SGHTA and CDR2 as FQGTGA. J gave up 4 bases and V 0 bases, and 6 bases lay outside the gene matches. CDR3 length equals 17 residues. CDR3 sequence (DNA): TGTGCCAGCAGCTTAACGGCCGGGACTAGCGGCGCAGATACGCAGTATTTT. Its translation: CASSLTAGTSGADTQYF.

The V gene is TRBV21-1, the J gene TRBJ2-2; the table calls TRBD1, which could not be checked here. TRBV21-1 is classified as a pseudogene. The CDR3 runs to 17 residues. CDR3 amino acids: CASSKIRGGTNTGELFF. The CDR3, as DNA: TGTGCCAGCAGCAAGATCAGGGGTGGGACGAACACCGGGGAGCTGTTTTTT.

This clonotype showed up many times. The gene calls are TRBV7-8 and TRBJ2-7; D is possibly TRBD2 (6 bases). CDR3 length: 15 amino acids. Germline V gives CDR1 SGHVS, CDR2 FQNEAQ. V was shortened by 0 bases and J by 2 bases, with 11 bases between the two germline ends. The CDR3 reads CASSLAGGIAYEQYV. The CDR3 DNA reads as TGTGCCAGCAGCTTAGCGGGCGGGATCGCCTACGAGCAGTACGTC.

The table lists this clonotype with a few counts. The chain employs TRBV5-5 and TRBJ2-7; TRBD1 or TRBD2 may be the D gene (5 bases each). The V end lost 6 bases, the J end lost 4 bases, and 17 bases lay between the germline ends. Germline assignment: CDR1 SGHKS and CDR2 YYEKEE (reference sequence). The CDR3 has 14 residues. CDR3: CASTNPGRIYEQYV. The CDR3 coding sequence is TGTGCCAGCACCAACCCGGGACGGATTTACGAGCAGTACGTC.

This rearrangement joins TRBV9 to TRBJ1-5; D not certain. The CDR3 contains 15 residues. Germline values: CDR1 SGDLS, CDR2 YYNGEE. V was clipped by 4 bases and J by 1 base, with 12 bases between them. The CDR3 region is CASSSTGVSNQPQHF. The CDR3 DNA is TGTGCCAGCAGCTCCACCGGGGTAAGCAATCAGCCCCAGCATTTT.

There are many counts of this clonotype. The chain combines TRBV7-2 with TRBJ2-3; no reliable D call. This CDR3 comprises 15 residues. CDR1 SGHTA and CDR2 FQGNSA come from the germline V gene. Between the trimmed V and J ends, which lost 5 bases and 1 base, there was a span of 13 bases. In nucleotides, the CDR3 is TGTGCCAGCAGCATCGCGTGGTTCGGCACAGATACGCAGTATTTT. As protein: CASSIAWFGTDTQYF.

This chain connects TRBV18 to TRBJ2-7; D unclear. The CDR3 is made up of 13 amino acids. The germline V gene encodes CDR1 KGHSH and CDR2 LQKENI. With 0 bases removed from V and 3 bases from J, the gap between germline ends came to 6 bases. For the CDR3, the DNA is TGTGCCAGCTCACCACCGTGGGACTACGAGCAGTACTTC. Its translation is CASSPPWDYEQYF.

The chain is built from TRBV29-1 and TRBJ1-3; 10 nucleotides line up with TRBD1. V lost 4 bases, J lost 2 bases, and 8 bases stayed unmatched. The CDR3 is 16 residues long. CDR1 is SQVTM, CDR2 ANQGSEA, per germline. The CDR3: CSVVGTGVKAGNTIYF. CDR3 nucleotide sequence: TGCAGCGTTGTAGGGACAGGGGTGAAGGCTGGAAACACCATATATTTT.

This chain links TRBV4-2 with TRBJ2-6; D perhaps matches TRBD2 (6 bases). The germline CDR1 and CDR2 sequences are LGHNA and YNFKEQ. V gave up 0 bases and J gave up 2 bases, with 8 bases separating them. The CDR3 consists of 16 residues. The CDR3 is CASSQEGGAGANVLTF. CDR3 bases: TGTGCCAGCAGCCAAGAGGGCGGGGCTGGGGCCAACGTCCTGACTTTC.

CDR3 nucleotide sequence: TGTGCCAGCAGTTTCCCCGGGTTCTCCTACGAGCAGTACTTC. Protein sequence: CASSFPGFSYEQYF. The chain links TRBV12-3 or TRBV12-4 to TRBJ2-7, with no clear D. V lost 3 bases and J lost 0, with 9 bases in between. The CDR3 is made up of 14 amino acids.

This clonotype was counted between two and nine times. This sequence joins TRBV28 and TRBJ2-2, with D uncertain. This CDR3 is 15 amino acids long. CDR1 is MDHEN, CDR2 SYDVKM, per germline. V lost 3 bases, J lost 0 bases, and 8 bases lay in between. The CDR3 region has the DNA TGTGCCAGCAGTTTCAGTACGGCGAACACCGGGGAGCTGTTTTTT. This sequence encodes CASSFSTANTGELFF.

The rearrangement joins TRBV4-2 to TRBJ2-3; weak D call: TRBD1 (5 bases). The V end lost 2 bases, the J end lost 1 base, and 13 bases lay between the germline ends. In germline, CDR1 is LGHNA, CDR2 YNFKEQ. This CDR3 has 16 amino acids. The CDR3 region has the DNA TGTGCCAGCAGCCAATCTCTCATGACAGGCACAGATACGCAGTATTTT. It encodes CASSQSLMTGTDTQYF.

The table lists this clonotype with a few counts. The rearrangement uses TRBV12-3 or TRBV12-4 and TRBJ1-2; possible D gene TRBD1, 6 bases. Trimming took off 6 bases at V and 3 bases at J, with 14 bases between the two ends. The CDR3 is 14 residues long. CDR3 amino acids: CASRPYRAHYGYTF. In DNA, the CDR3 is TGTGCCAGCAGGCCATACAGGGCCCACTATGGCTACACCTTC.

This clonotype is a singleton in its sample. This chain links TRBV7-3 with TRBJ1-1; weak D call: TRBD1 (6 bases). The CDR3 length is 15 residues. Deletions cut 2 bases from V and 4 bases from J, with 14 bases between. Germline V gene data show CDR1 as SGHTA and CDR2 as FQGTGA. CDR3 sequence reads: CASSLVGAEVTEAFF. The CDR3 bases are TGTGCCAGCAGCTTAGTGGGGGCGGAAGTCACTGAAGCTTTCTTT.

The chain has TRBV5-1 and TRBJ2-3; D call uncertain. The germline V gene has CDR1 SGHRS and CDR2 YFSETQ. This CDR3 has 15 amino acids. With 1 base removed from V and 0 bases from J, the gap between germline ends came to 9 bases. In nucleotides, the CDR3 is TGCGCCAGCAGCTTGTTCCCGGTTAGCACAGATACGCAGTATTTT. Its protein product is CASSLFPVSTDTQYF.

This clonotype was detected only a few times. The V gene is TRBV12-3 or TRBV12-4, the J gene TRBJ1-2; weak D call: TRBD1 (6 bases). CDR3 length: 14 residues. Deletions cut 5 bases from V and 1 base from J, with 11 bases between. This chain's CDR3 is CASSPTGINYGYTF. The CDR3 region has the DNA TGTGCCAGCAGTCCTACAGGGATTAACTATGGCTACACCTTC.

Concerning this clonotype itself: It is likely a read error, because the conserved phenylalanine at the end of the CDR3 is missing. The CDR3 spells CASSLREANYGYTY. The DNA for the CDR3 is TGCGCCAGCAGCTTGCGGGAGGCCAACTATGGCTACACCTAC. The chain is built from TRBV5-1 and TRBJ1-2; D gene uncertain. The CDR3 is 14 amino acids. V lost 1 base, J lost 2 bases, and 9 bases lay in between. Germline V gives CDR1 SGHRS, CDR2 YFSETQ.

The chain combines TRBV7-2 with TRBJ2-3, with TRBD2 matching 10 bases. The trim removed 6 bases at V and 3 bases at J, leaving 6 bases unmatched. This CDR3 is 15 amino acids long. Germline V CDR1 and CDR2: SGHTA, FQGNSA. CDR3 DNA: TGTGCCAGCAGTTCGCCTAGCGGGAGTACAGATACGCAGTATTTT. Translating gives CASSSPSGSTDTQYF.

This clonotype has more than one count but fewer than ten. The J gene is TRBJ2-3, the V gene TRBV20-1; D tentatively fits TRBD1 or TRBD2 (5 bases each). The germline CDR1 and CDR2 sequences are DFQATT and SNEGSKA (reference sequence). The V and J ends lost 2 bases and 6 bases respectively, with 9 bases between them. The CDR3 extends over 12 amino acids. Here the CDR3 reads CSARSGADTQYF. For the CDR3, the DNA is TGCAGTGCTAGATCCGGGGCGGATACGCAGTATTTT.

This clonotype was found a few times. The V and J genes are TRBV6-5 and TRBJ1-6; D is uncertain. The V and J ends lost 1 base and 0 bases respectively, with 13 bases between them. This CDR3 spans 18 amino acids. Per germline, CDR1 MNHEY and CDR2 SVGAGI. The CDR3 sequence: CASSYWASTASYNSPLHF. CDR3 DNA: TGTGCCAGCAGTTACTGGGCATCCACTGCCTCCTATAATTCACCCCTCCACTTT.

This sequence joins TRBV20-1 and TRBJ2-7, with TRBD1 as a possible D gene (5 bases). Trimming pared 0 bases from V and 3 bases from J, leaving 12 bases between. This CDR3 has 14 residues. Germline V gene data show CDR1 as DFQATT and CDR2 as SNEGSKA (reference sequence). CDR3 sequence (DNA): TGCAGTGCTAGAGAGGAACACAGGTTCTACGAGCAGTACTTC. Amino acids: CSAREEHRFYEQYF.

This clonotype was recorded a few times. The CDR3 loop is CATSGSDRDTGELFF. The CDR3 DNA follows: TGTGCCACCAGCGGATCGGACAGGGACACCGGGGAGCTGTTTTTT. The gene calls are TRBV15 and TRBJ2-2; TRBD1 matches 8 bases. With 5 bases clipped from V and 3 bases from J, the junction kept 5 bases outside the gene matches. The CDR3 consists of 15 residues. Germline CDR1 is LNHNV and CDR2 is YYDKDF (reference sequence).

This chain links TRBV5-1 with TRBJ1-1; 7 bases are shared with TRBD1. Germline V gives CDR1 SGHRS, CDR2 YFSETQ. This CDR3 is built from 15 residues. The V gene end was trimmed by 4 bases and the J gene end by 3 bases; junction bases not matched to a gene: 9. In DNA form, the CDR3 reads TGCGCCAGCAGCCTCGGGACAGTAAAAGACACTGAAGCTTTCTTT. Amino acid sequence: CASSLGTVKDTEAFF.

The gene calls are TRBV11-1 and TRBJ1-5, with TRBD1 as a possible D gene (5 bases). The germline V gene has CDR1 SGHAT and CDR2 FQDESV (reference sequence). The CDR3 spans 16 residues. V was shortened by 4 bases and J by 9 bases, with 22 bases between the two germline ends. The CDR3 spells CASSWTGDFGGLPQHF. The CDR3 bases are TGTGCCAGCAGCTGGACTGGGGACTTCGGCGGTCTGCCCCAGCATTTT.

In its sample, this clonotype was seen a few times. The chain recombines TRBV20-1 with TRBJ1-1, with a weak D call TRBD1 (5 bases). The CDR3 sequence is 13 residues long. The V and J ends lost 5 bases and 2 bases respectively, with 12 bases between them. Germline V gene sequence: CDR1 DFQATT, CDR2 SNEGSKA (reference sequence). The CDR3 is CSALTATNTEAFF. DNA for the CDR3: TGCAGTGCTCTGACAGCAACTAACACTGAAGCTTTCTTT.

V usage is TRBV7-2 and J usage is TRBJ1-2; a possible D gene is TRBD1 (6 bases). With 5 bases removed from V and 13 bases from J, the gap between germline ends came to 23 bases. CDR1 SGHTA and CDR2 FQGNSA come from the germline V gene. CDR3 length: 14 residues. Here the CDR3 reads CASSGLARGKGPTF. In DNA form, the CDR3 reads TGTGCCAGCAGCGGCCTAGCCAGGGGTAAAGGTCCCACCTTC.

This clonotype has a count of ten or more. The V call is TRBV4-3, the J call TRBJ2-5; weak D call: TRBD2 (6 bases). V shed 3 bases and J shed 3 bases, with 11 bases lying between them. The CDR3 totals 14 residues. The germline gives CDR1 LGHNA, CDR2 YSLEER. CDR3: CASSHRGGEETQYF. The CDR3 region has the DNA TGCGCCAGCAGCCATCGGGGCGGGGAAGAGACCCAGTACTTC.